The rows below give T cell receptor beta chains drawn from one sample of a study of breast tumors, draining lymph nodes, adjacent tissues. TCRdb reanalysed the multiplex PCR reads using MiXCR and keeps one entry per CDR3 protein. The profile shows about 130,000 distinct CDR3 sequences, just under 20% of them singletons. The sequencing sample was made of axillary lymph node tissue. The receptor source for this set is a female donor with breast cancer. Some clones in this sample may be carry-over from other donors' samples. Both conserved end residues are part of each CDR3. The D gene is left open where the match is weak. A clone size is listed for some rows: how often the clone was seen (once, few, many), or a class if it is expanded.

size: many; length: 15; J: TRBJ2-5; D: NA; V: TRBV2; DNA: TGTGCCAGCAAGGGTAGGGGGGGGCCCCAAGAGACCCAGTACTTC; CDR3: CASKGRGGPQETQYF
size: NA; length: 15; J: TRBJ2-7; D: TRBD1; V: TRBV18; DNA: TGTGCCAGCTCACCGGGACAGGGGGACTCCTATGAGCAGTACTTC; CDR3: CASSPGQGDSYEQYF
size: many; length: 14; J: TRBJ1-4; D: NA; V: TRBV20-1; DNA: TGCAGTGCTAGACCTATCGGACAGTCTGAAAAACTGTTTTTT; CDR3: CSARPIGQSEKLFF
size: few; length: 13; J: TRBJ2-2; D: NA; V: TRBV27; DNA: TGTGCCAGCAGTAGAGACAGGACCGGGGAGCTGTTTTTT; CDR3: CASSRDRTGELFF
size: few; length: 14; J: TRBJ2-1; D: NA; V: TRBV18; DNA: TGTGCCAGCTCACCCCCGGACGGCTACAATGAGCAGTTCTTC; CDR3: CASSPPDGYNEQFF
size: many; length: 15; J: TRBJ2-5; D: NA; V: TRBV20-1; DNA: TGCAGTGCCCCAGAGCCCCTTGAGGGGTCGGAGACCCAGTACTTC; CDR3: CSAPEPLEGSETQYF
size: many; length: 12; J: TRBJ2-5; D: NA; V: TRBV2; DNA: TGTGCCAGCAGTGGCATTGAAGAGACCCAGTACTTC; CDR3: CASSGIEETQYF
size: NA; length: 15; J: TRBJ2-3; D: NA; V: TRBV28; DNA: TGTGCCAGCAGTTTTAGGGGGGGAGTCCCAGATACGCAGTATTTT; CDR3: CASSFRGGVPDTQYF
size: few; length: 16; J: TRBJ2-1; D: TRBD2; V: TRBV28; DNA: TGTGCCAGCAGCCGTAGCGGGAGCCCTGACTACAATGAGCAGTTCTTC; CDR3: CASSRSGSPDYNEQFF
size: many; length: 16; J: TRBJ2-3; D: TRBD1; V: TRBV19; DNA: TGTGCCAGTAGTATTGGGACAGGGGGCGGCACAGATACGCAGTATTTT; CDR3: CASSIGTGGGTDTQYF
size: many; length: 15; J: TRBJ2-7; D: TRBD1; V: TRBV27; DNA: TGTGCCAGCAGTTCCATCGGGACAGCCCAGGAGGAGCAGTACTTC; CDR3: CASSSIGTAQEEQYF
size: many; length: 13; J: TRBJ2-5; D: NA; V: TRBV5-1; DNA: TGCGCCAGCAGCTTTTTGGGAGACGAGACCCAGTACTTC; CDR3: CASSFLGDETQYF
size: few; length: 15; J: TRBJ2-5; D: NA; V: TRBV9; DNA: TGTGCCAGCAGCGTATGGGGAGGGGGCCAAGAGACCCAGTACTTC; CDR3: CASSVWGGGQETQYF
size: many; length: 12; J: TRBJ2-3; D: NA; V: TRBV20-1; DNA: TGCAGTGCTACAGGGAACACAGATACGCAGTATTTT; CDR3: CSATGNTDTQYF
size: many; length: 15; J: TRBJ2-5; D: TRBD1; V: TRBV24-1; DNA: TGTGCCACCAGTGATCCCGGACAGGGGGAAGAGACCCAGTACTTC; CDR3: CATSDPGQGEETQYF
size: few; length: 10; J: TRBJ2-3; D: NA; V: TRBV28; DNA: TGTGCCATTGGCCCAGATACGCAGTATTTT; CDR3: CAIGPDTQYF
size: few; length: 14; J: TRBJ1-4; D: NA; V: TRBV24-1; DNA: TGTGCCAGGCGCTGGGGGGGGTTGGGTGAAAAACTGTTTTTT; CDR3: CARRWGGLGEKLFF